Below, 13 T cell receptor beta chains from the same sample are listed, as sequenced in a study of shared clonotypes between healthy human individuals. Sequencing used immunoSEQ multiplex PCR; TCRdb keeps in-frame clones, though not all of them. The data show hundreds of thousands of clones, roughly 70% seen once. What was sequenced was memory CD4+ T cells sorted from blood. Subset noted: CD45RA-negative fraction. These receptors originate from a woman aged 30 to 39 in good health.

The chain carries TRBV7-9 and TRBJ1-6; no reliable D call. The germline V gene encodes CDR1 SEHNR and CDR2 FQNEAQ (reference sequence). V was clipped by 3 bases and J by 7 bases, with 10 bases between them. This CDR3 contains 14 residues. The chain's CDR3 is CASSFRESNSPLHF. The CDR3 region has the DNA TGTGCCAGCAGCTTTCGGGAGAGCAATTCACCCCTCCACTTT.

The rearrangement links TRBV29-1 to TRBJ2-7; D not certain. Trimming shortened V by 4 bases and J by 3 bases, and 7 bases separated the two germline ends. The CDR3 is 11 residues long. Germline loops: CDR1 SQVTM, CDR2 ANQGSEA. The CDR3 coding sequence is TGCAGCGTTGTGAAGGGCTACGAGCAGTACTTC. Encoded protein: CSVVKGYEQYF.

This clone was found once. This sequence joins TRBV19 and TRBJ1-5; D is perhaps TRBD1 (6 bases). The V end lost 1 base, the J end lost 4 bases, and 20 bases lay between the germline ends. CDR1 is LNHDA, CDR2 SQIVND, per germline (reference sequence). The CDR3 has 18 amino acids. In DNA, the CDR3 is TGTGCCAGTAGTATAGGTCCGGCAGGGCCGGGGGCTAATCAGCCCCAGCATTTT. Protein: CASSIGPAGPGANQPQHF. Looking up the rest from reference TRBV19 and TRBJ1-5 gives the full variable domain: DGGITQSPKYLFRKEGQNVTLSCEQNLNHDAMYWYRQDPGQGLRLIYYSQIVNDFQKGDIAEGYSVSREKKESFPLTVTSAQKNPTAFYLCASSIGPAGPGANQPQHFGDGTRLSIL.

This chain joins TRBV29-1 and TRBJ1-1; perhaps TRBD1 as D (6 bases). The germline V gene encodes CDR1 SQVTM and CDR2 ANQGSEA. The CDR3 has 12 residues. Trimming took 5 bases from V and 11 from J, leaving 18 bases between them. CDR3 region: CSVRNMDRDAFF. In nucleotides, the CDR3 is TGCAGCGTTCGGAACATGGACAGAGATGCTTTCTTT.

The chain links TRBV5-4 to TRBJ2-7; TRBD2 aligns across 9 bases. Germline trimming cut 3 bases from V and 2 bases from J; bases unmatched to any gene: 9. The CDR3 is 16 residues long. Germline loops: CDR1 SGHNT, CDR2 YYREEE (reference sequence). CDR3 sequence (DNA): TGTGCCAGCAGCTCCGGACTAGCGACTTTGCCCTACGAGCAGTACTTC. Translated, it gives CASSSGLATLPYEQYF.

This sequence joins TRBV6-1 and TRBJ2-7; D may be TRBD1 or TRBD2 (5 bases each). V lost 11 bases, J lost 2 bases, and 16 bases lay in between. CDR3 length equals 13 residues. From germline, CDR1 is MNHNS and CDR2 SASEGT. The CDR3 region is CASSRDGAYEQYF. The CDR3 nucleotides are TGTGCCTCCTCCCGGGACGGAGCCTACGAGCAGTACTTC.

The chain carries TRBV28 and TRBJ1-1; no reliable D call. In germline, CDR1 is MDHEN, CDR2 SYDVKM. The CDR3 is 12 amino acids. Trimming took off 1 base at V and 7 bases at J, with 7 bases between the two ends. The CDR3 nucleotides read TGTGCCAGCAGTTTATTCACTCATGAAGCTTTCTTT. This sequence encodes CASSLFTHEAFF.

The chain combines TRBV28 with TRBJ2-3; 13 bases are shared with TRBD2. The CDR3 consists of 17 residues. The germline V gene has CDR1 MDHEN and CDR2 SYDVKM. V gave up 6 bases and J gave up 2 bases; unmatched junction bases: 8. Here the CDR3 reads CASRGLAGRELTDTQYF. The CDR3 region has the DNA TGTGCCAGCAGGGGACTAGCGGGGCGGGAACTCACAGATACGCAGTATTTT.

The chain is built from TRBV7-7 and TRBJ2-7; 8 bases match TRBD1. Germline V lookup: CDR1 SSHAT, CDR2 FNYEAQ (reference sequence). The CDR3 is 14 residues long. V was clipped by 1 base and J by 6 bases; unmatched bases: 5. This chain's CDR3 is CASSLETGVGEQYF. In nucleotides, the CDR3 is TGTGCCAGCAGCTTAGAGACAGGGGTCGGCGAGCAGTACTTC. Together with reference TRBV7-7 and TRBJ2-7, the CDR3 gives the full variable domain: GAGVSQSPRYKVTKRGQDVTLRCDPISSHATLYWYQQALGQGPEFLTYFNYEAQPDKSGLPSDRFSAERPEGSISTLTIQRTEQRDSAMYRCASSLETGVGEQYFGPGTRLTVT.

J is TRBJ2-1 and V is TRBV5-1, with 10 bases fitting TRBD2. Germline V CDR1 and CDR2: SGHRS, YFSETQ. Unmatched junction bases numbered 6, after V lost 2 bases and J lost 4 bases. There are 16 residues in the CDR3. This CDR3 reads CASSFIAGGGYNEQFF. In DNA, the CDR3 is TGCGCCAGCAGCTTTATAGCGGGAGGAGGTTACAATGAGCAGTTCTTC.

The V and J genes are TRBV7-2 and TRBJ1-2, with D maybe TRBD1 (6 bases). With 5 bases removed from V and 2 bases from J, the gap between germline ends came to 12 bases. From germline, CDR1 is SGHTA and CDR2 FQGNSA. This CDR3 has 14 residues. The CDR3 bases are TGTGCCAGCAGCCAAGGAGGGGGGAACTATGGCTACACCTTC. This encodes CASSQGGGNYGYTF. Full variable domain (missing parts from reference TRBV7-2 and TRBJ1-2): GAGVSQSPSNKVTEKGKDVELRCDPISGHTALYWYRQSLGQGLEFLIYFQGNSAPDKSGLPSDRFSAERTGGSVSTLTIQRTQQEDSAVYLCASSQGGGNYGYTFGSGTRLTVV.

This clone occurred a few times. The V gene is TRBV10-3, the J gene TRBJ1-2; possible D gene TRBD1, 5 bases. Between the trimmed V and J ends, which lost 2 bases and 8 bases, there was a span of 18 bases. Germline CDR1 ENHRY, CDR2 SYGVKD. The CDR3 totals 15 residues. CDR3 in amino acids: CAISEAGSRSRGYTF. The DNA of the CDR3 is TGTGCCATCAGTGAGGCAGGGTCTCGGTCGAGGGGCTACACCTTC.

J is TRBJ2-6 and V is TRBV5-1; D is uncertain. The CDR3 has 16 amino acids. Trimming took 7 bases from V and 1 from J, leaving 15 bases between them. CDR1 SGHRS and CDR2 YFSETQ come from the germline V gene. CDR3 region: CASAPSRRSGANVLTF. The CDR3 bases are TGCGCCAGCGCCCCCTCCCGGCGGTCTGGGGCCAACGTCCTGACTTTC.